Shown below are 14 T cell receptor beta chains from a single sample sequenced in a study of CD8 T cells in Susac syndrome. Random hexamers primed reverse transcription of roughly 0.5 to 1 ug RNA. From the immunoSEQ multiplex PCR reads, TCRdb called clonotypes with MiXCR, one entry per CDR3 protein. The table lists 140,000 to 150,000 distinct CDR3 sequences, approximately 95% of them singletons, with about 0.11% in the top ten. Sequenced input: CD4+ T cells from PBMCs. The receptors originated from a human donor with multiple sclerosis.

This chain connects TRBV24-1 to TRBJ2-3, with 10 bases identical to TRBD2. V was pared by 2 bases and J by 2 bases, with 3 bases of the junction left unmatched. CDR1 KGHDR and CDR2 SFDVKD come from the germline V gene. This CDR3 has 16 residues. CDR3 in amino acids: CATSDYSGGHTDTQYF. Here the CDR3 DNA reads TGTGCCACCAGTGATTATAGCGGGGGGCACACAGATACGCAGTATTTT.

The rearrangement uses TRBV7-2 and TRBJ2-3; no firm D call. The CDR3 contains 12 residues. V was cut by 5 bases and J by 4 bases, with 7 bases left in between. Germline CDR1 SGHTA, CDR2 FQGNSA. CDR3 DNA: TGTGCCAGCAGCCCGGCGGCAGATACGCAGTATTTT. Protein product: CASSPAADTQYF. Together with reference TRBV7-2 and TRBJ2-3, the CDR3 gives the full variable domain: GAGVSQSPSNKVTEKGKDVELRCDPISGHTALYWYRQSLGQGLEFLIYFQGNSAPDKSGLPSDRFSAERTGGSVSTLTIQRTQQEDSAVYLCASSPAADTQYFGPGTRLTVL.

The chain couples TRBV5-4 to TRBJ2-3; D ambiguous. Trimming removed 5 bases from V and 1 base from J, with 14 bases in between. There are 15 residues in the CDR3. The germline gives CDR1 SGHNT, CDR2 YYREEE (reference sequence). This CDR3 reads CASSPSLIRTDTQYF. The CDR3 DNA reads as TGTGCCAGCAGTCCGAGCCTAATCCGCACAGATACGCAGTATTTT.

V is TRBV28 and J is TRBJ2-5; 7 positions match TRBD2. The CDR3 loop spans 20 amino acids. Germline trimming cut 3 bases from V and 0 bases from J; bases unmatched to any gene: 19. Per germline, CDR1 MDHEN and CDR2 SYDVKM. The CDR3 bases are TGTGCCAGCAGTTTTACCCCTTTTCCCGTAGCGGGTCCCCACCAAGAGACCCAGTACTTC. Translation gives CASSFTPFPVAGPHQETQYF.

This clonotype occurred once. The chain employs TRBV7-9 and TRBJ2-5; D not certain. V gave up 3 bases and J gave up 7 bases, with 12 bases separating them. CDR3 size: 13 residues. Germline V gives CDR1 SEHNR, CDR2 FQNEAQ (reference sequence). CDR3 DNA: TGTGCCAGCAGCTTCTCGGGTAAACGGACCCAGTACTTC. Protein: CASSFSGKRTQYF.

The chain recombines TRBV28 with TRBJ2-4, with D maybe TRBD1 (5 bases). V gave up 6 bases and J gave up 1 base, with 19 bases separating them. Germline CDR1 is MDHEN and CDR2 is SYDVKM. This CDR3 spans 17 amino acids. The CDR3 DNA sequence: TGTGCCAGCAGCCTTATCGGACAAGGCTTTGCCAAAAACATTCAGTACTTC. Translating gives CASSLIGQGFAKNIQYF.

The chain is built from TRBV30 and TRBJ2-2, with D uncertain. CDR1 and CDR2 (germline): GTSNPN, SVGIG (reference sequence). The CDR3 consists of 13 residues. V shed 2 bases and J shed 1 base, with 5 bases lying between them. CDR3 sequence reads: CAWSLGNTGELFF. CDR3 DNA sequence: TGTGCCTGGAGTTTAGGGAACACCGGGGAGCTGTTTTTT.

V is TRBV5-1 and J is TRBJ1-1; D might be TRBD1 (5 bases). This CDR3 spans 14 amino acids. Germline V gene data show CDR1 as SGHRS and CDR2 as YFSETQ. V was trimmed by 3 bases and J by 11 bases, leaving 20 bases between them. The CDR3 region is CASSYRTGGVDAFF. The CDR3, as DNA: TGCGCCAGCAGCTATCGAACAGGAGGGGTAGACGCTTTCTTT.

The rearrangement links TRBV4-3 to TRBJ2-5; 8 bases agree with TRBD1. CDR3 size: 14 residues. Germline CDR1 LGHNA, CDR2 YSLEER. V shed 5 bases and J 7 bases; nucleotides not matched to a gene: 9. Here the CDR3 reads CASSDSLGTGTQYF. CDR3 nucleotides: TGCGCCAGCAGCGACTCCTTGGGGACAGGGACCCAGTACTTC.

This sequence joins TRBV20-1 and TRBJ1-1, with D perhaps TRBD1 (6 bases). The germline CDR1 and CDR2 sequences are DFQATT and SNEGSKA (reference sequence). The ends were cut back, 6 bases at V and 3 bases at J, with 11 bases in the middle. The CDR3 is 12 amino acids. In nucleotides, the CDR3 is TGCAGTGCCCTCAAGGGGGACACTGAAGCTTTCTTT. Its translation: CSALKGDTEAFF.

The chain is built from TRBV7-9 and TRBJ1-2; D remains ambiguous. The CDR3 length is 14 residues. Germline-derived CDR1 and CDR2 are SEHNR and FQNEAQ (reference sequence). V was trimmed by 4 bases and J by 3 bases, leaving 12 bases between them. For the CDR3, the DNA is TGTGCCAGCAGCTCCGGGCTGAGCGACTATGGCTACACCTTC. Its translation: CASSSGLSDYGYTF.

This chain joins TRBV7-9 and TRBJ2-3; 10 nucleotides match TRBD1. The CDR3 has 13 amino acids. Per the germline V gene, CDR1 is SEHNR and CDR2 is FQNEAQ (reference sequence). The ends lost 2 bases at V and 10 bases at J; junction bases unmatched: 3. The CDR3 spells CASSLTGTGAQYF. CDR3 nucleotides: TGTGCCAGCAGCTTAACCGGGACAGGGGCGCAGTATTTT. Supplemented by reference TRBV7-9 and TRBJ2-3, the full variable domain reads DTGVSQNPRHKITKRGQNVTFRCDPISEHNRLYWYRQTLGQGPEFLTYFQNEAQLEKSRLLSDRFSAERPKGSFSTLEIQRTEQGDSAMYLCASSLTGTGAQYFGPGTRLTVL.

This sequence joins TRBV4-3 and TRBJ1-2; D is unclear. Germline assignment: CDR1 LGHNA and CDR2 YSLEER. V gave up 0 bases and J gave up 8 bases, with 13 bases separating them. CDR3 length: 14 residues. DNA for the CDR3: TGCGCCAGCAGCCAAGAAACTGGGATCAGGGGCTACACCTTC. This gives the protein CASSQETGIRGYTF.

The chain employs TRBV23-1 and TRBJ1-5; D might be TRBD1 (6 bases). TRBV23-1 is designated an ORF whose function remains uncertain. This CDR3 spans 15 amino acids. The ends were cut back, 4 bases at V and 5 bases at J, with 15 bases in the middle. The CDR3 bases are TGCGCCAGCAGTCCCCCCAGGGGCGGCGATCAGCCCCAGCATTTT. Translated, it gives CASSPPRGGDQPQHF.